The 18 T cell receptor beta chains given below trace back to one sample, sequenced in a study of cytomegalovirus exposure and HLA in healthy donors. PCR employed 60 Vbeta and 13 Jbeta primers. Here immunoSEQ multiplex PCR was the method, and the copy in TCRdb shows in-frame clones only, minus some. The profile covers about 200,000 clones, with 80% to 85% appearing a single time and around 2.7% taken by the ten largest. What was sequenced was PBMCs. The receptor set was obtained from a woman aged 40 to 50 in good health and CMV-seronegative.

This clone was observed once. The chain combines TRBV2 with TRBJ2-7; 9 bases are a match to TRBD1. The CDR3 is made up of 16 amino acids. From germline, CDR1 is SNHLY and CDR2 FYNNEI. V shed 8 bases, J shed 2 bases, and the junction held 13 bases outside the gene matches. The CDR3 DNA reads as TGTGCCAGCTACAGGGGGCCAGGTCAGACCCCCTACGAGCAGTACTTC. Its protein is CASYRGPGQTPYEQYF. Full variable domain (rest looked up from reference TRBV2 and TRBJ2-7): EPEVTQTPSHQVTQMGQEVILRCVPISNHLYFYWYRQILGQKVEFLVSFYNNEISEKSEIFDDQFSVERPDGSNFTLKIRSTKLEDSAMYFCASYRGPGQTPYEQYFGPGTRLTVT.

As to this clone: Lacking the conserved final phenylalanine or tryptophan, this CDR3 likely reflects a read error. Because the CDR3's place on the DNA is in doubt, the DNA is left out and the CDR3 is given as listed by TCRdb. The CDR3 spells CASSPTPGLEHPLV. The chain links TRBV6-1 to TRBJ2-4; no DNA check was done on the table's D call, TRBD2. Germline CDR1 and CDR2: MNHNS and SASEGT. The CDR3 contains 14 residues when both ends are counted.

The chain uses TRBV5-1 and TRBJ2-1, with TRBD2 as a possible D gene (5 bases). This CDR3 has 14 amino acids. The V gene's germline CDR1 is SGHRS and CDR2 YFSETQ. The ends were cut back, 7 bases at V and 4 bases at J, with 15 bases in the middle. The CDR3 DNA reads TGCGCCAGCTCCAAGGGAGACCCTTACAATGAGCAGTTCTTC. Its translation is CASSKGDPYNEQFF.

V is TRBV27 and J is TRBJ1-2; 7 bases agree with TRBD1. With V trimmed by 6 bases and J by 7 bases, 11 bases remained unmatched. CDR1 and CDR2 from the germline V gene are MNHEY and SMNVEV (reference sequence). There are 14 residues in the CDR3. The DNA of the CDR3 is TGTGCCAGCAGCCTATCCGGGACAGCTTGTGGCTACACCTTC. This gives the protein CASSLSGTACGYTF.

The J gene is TRBJ2-5, the V gene TRBV5-1, with 8 bases identical to TRBD2. V shed 4 bases, J shed 5 bases, and the junction held 10 bases outside the gene matches. The CDR3 consists of 15 residues. CDR1 is SGHRS, CDR2 YFSETQ, per germline. For the CDR3, the DNA is TGCGCCAGCAGCACCGGGACTAGTGGAGTGGAGACCCAGTACTTC. Translated: CASSTGTSGVETQYF.

V is TRBV29-1 and J is TRBJ2-2; TRBD2 might be the D (6 bases). Trimming shortened V by 6 bases and J by 0 bases, and 14 bases separated the two germline ends. The CDR3 spans 15 residues. Germline loops: CDR1 SQVTM, CDR2 ANQGSEA. The chain's CDR3 is CSVGGGLANTGELFF. The DNA of the CDR3 is TGCAGCGTCGGGGGTGGGCTAGCGAACACCGGGGAGCTGTTTTTT.

Turning to this clone: Germline is not matched at one junction end, which may reflect a read error. The chain is built from TRBV7-9 and TRBJ2-7; the D is unclear. The germline V gene encodes CDR1 SEHNR and CDR2 FQNEAQ (reference sequence). This CDR3 comprises 13 residues. DNA for the CDR3: TGTTCCAGCAGCTTAGGCCAGGCCTACGAGCAGTACTTC. This translates into CSSSLGQAYEQYF.

The chain carries TRBV10-3 and TRBJ2-7, with TRBD1 matching over 11 bases. The CDR3 contains 15 residues. The trim removed 4 bases at V and 5 bases at J, leaving 7 bases unmatched. Germline loops: CDR1 ENHRY, CDR2 SYGVKD. In DNA, the CDR3 is TGTGCCATCAGTGGACGGGACAGGGGGTTCGACGAGCAGTACTTC. Translated, it gives CAISGRDRGFDEQYF.

The chain uses TRBV5-1 and TRBJ2-5; D may be TRBD1 (5 bases). Germline values: CDR1 SGHRS, CDR2 YFSETQ. This CDR3 comprises 14 residues. The V gene lost 3 bases and the J gene lost 3 bases, with 12 bases spanning the gap. CDR3 nucleotides: TGCGCCAGCAGCTCGGACACCACCGAAGAGACCCAGTACTTC. The encoded protein is CASSSDTTEETQYF.

The J gene is TRBJ2-1, the V gene TRBV30, with 9 nucleotides matching TRBD2. V dropped 1 base and J dropped 10; count of bases not matched to a gene: 2. Germline V gene lookup returns CDR1 GTSNPN and CDR2 SVGIG (reference sequence). This CDR3 region has 12 residues. The CDR3 coding sequence is TGTGCCTGGAGTGAAAGCGGGAGGGAGCAGTTCTTC. Its translation is CAWSESGREQFF.

J is TRBJ2-1 and V is TRBV19; TRBD2 aligns across 7 bases. Per the germline V gene, CDR1 is LNHDA and CDR2 is SQIVND (reference sequence). The CDR3 extends over 14 amino acids. V shed 6 bases and J 3 bases; nucleotides not matched to a gene: 5. DNA for the CDR3: TGTGCCAGTAGAGAGGGAGGGATCTACAATGAGCAGTTCTTC. Its protein product is CASREGGIYNEQFF.

This clone was recorded a few times. The chain has TRBV18 and TRBJ1-2; 8 bases align to TRBD1. The V and J ends lost 3 bases and 9 bases, in that order; junction bases with no gene match: 9. CDR3 size: 14 residues. Germline CDR1 is KGHSH and CDR2 is LQKENI. Here the CDR3 reads CASSPGQAISSYTF. The CDR3, as DNA: TGTGCCAGCTCACCGGGACAGGCGATTAGCAGCTACACCTTC.

V is TRBV27 and J is TRBJ2-7, with 12 bases matching TRBD2. The CDR3 is 17 amino acids. CDR1 is MNHEY, CDR2 SMNVEV, per germline (reference sequence). Trimming at V came to 8 bases and at J to 4 bases, leaving 15 bases not matched to a gene. The CDR3 DNA follows: TGTGCCAGCTCCCTGCGGACTAGCGGGGCGTATCGGTACGAGCAGTACTTC. It specifies CASSLRTSGAYRYEQYF.

The V gene is TRBV29-1, the J gene TRBJ2-3; 12 nucleotides align to TRBD1. The CDR3 spans 18 residues. V dropped 5 bases and J dropped 4; count of bases not matched to a gene: 16. The germline V gene encodes CDR1 SQVTM and CDR2 ANQGSEA. CDR3 sequence (DNA): TGCAGCGTTACCGGGACAGGGGGCTGGGCGGGAGACGCAGATACGCAGTATTTT. Its protein is CSVTGTGGWAGDADTQYF.

For this clone: Other DNA sequences within the sample encode an identical CDR3. The chain employs TRBV27 and TRBJ2-7; tentatively, D is TRBD1 (6 bases). With 3 bases removed from V and 3 bases from J, the gap between germline ends came to 9 bases. The CDR3 extends over 13 amino acids. Germline CDR1 and CDR2: MNHEY and SMNVEV (reference sequence). In DNA, the CDR3 is TGTGCCAGCAGTTTGGGCAGGGGCTACGAGCAGTACTTC. Its translation: CASSLGRGYEQYF.

This chain joins TRBV27 and TRBJ2-7; a possible D gene is TRBD2 (6 bases). This CDR3 spans 12 amino acids. Germline V lookup: CDR1 MNHEY, CDR2 SMNVEV (reference sequence). Trimming cost V 5 bases and J 7 bases, with 12 bases left between them. The CDR3 sequence is CASSVRAGEQYF. CDR3 sequence (DNA): TGTGCCAGCAGTGTCAGGGCGGGAGAGCAGTACTTC.

V gene TRBV11-3 combines with J gene TRBJ1-1, with D maybe TRBD1 (5 bases). Trimming took off 9 bases at V and 0 bases at J, with 17 bases between the two ends. The CDR3 totals 15 residues. Germline CDR1 is SGHNT and CDR2 is YENEEA. This CDR3 reads CARDTPSPMNTEAFF. CDR3 coding DNA: TGTGCCAGGGACACCCCGAGCCCCATGAACACTGAAGCTTTCTTT. The whole variable domain, remainder taken from reference TRBV11-3 and TRBJ1-1, is EAGVVQSPRYKIIEKKQPVAFWCNPISGHNTLYWYLQNLGQGPELLIRYENEEAVDDSQLPKDRFSAERLKGVDSTLKIQPAELGDSAVYLCARDTPSPMNTEAFFGQGTRLTVV.

The chain has TRBV18 and TRBJ1-4; possibly TRBD1 for D (6 bases). V lost 4 bases and J lost 0, with 12 bases in between. CDR1 and CDR2 from the germline V gene are KGHSH and LQKENI. The CDR3 length is 16 residues. The CDR3 DNA reads as TGTGCCAGCTCACTCGGACAGCCTGCAACTAATGAAAAACTGTTTTTT. Translation gives CASSLGQPATNEKLFF.